The 4 T cell receptor beta chains below were found in one sample sequenced in a study of shared T cell receptors in the human thymus (dated by TCRdb to the early 2020s). The receptor library was made with the immunoSEQ multiplex PCR assay. TCRdb re-hosts the immuneACCESS table, in-frame sequences only. Its copies lack some clones; in the studies checked, an unresolved V gene accounts for under half of them, and the cause for the rest is not known. Counted in this sample were under 850,000 clones; more than 75% of them appeared once. The ten largest make up approximately 0.011% of the sample. This sample was shared with a second study, whose subject was human thymus T cells.

The sample comprised thymocytes. Receptors originate from a boy in the first two years of life with a congenital heart defect. Donor details come from another sample of the same person, matched by shared clones.

The chain has TRBV7-2 and TRBJ2-7; 12 bases match TRBD2. In germline, CDR1 is SGHTA, CDR2 FQGNSA. J gave up 5 bases and V 5 bases, and 10 bases lay outside the gene matches. The CDR3 consists of 16 residues. The CDR3 protein is CASSPHLAGGPHEQYF. DNA of the CDR3: TGTGCCAGCAGCCCCCACCTAGCGGGAGGGCCCCACGAGCAGTACTTC.

The CDR3 loop is CASSLSSSGRPYEQYF. The CDR3 DNA reads TGTGCCAGCAGTTTATCATCTAGCGGGAGGCCCTACGAGCAGTACTTC. The chain employs TRBV27 and TRBJ2-7; 11 bases fit TRBD2. The CDR3 has 16 residues. The germline V gene encodes CDR1 MNHEY and CDR2 SMNVEV (reference sequence). Trimming at V came to 0 bases and at J to 2 bases, leaving 3 bases not matched to a gene.

J is TRBJ2-5 and V is TRBV5-1, with D possibly being TRBD1 (5 bases). V was pared by 0 bases and J by 5 bases, with 14 bases between. The germline gives CDR1 SGHRS, CDR2 YFSETQ. This CDR3 is 15 amino acids long. The CDR3 DNA follows: TGCGCCAGCAGCTTGGTCGTGGGGCCTGGGGAGACCCAGTACTTC. Encoded protein: CASSLVVGPGETQYF.

The rearrangement joins TRBV19 to TRBJ2-4; possible D gene TRBD2, 6 bases. Germline lookup yields CDR1 LNHDA and CDR2 SQIVND (reference sequence). Deletions cut 1 base from V and 8 bases from J, with 15 bases between. The CDR3 length is 15 residues. The DNA of the CDR3 is TGTGCCAGTAGTATAGGGGGGGACCGACGGGACATTCAGTACTTC. Translation gives CASSIGGDRRDIQYF. The full variable domain, its missing parts supplied by reference TRBV19 and TRBJ2-4, is DGGITQSPKYLFRKEGQNVTLSCEQNLNHDAMYWYRQDPGQGLRLIYYSQIVNDFQKGDIAEGYSVSREKKESFPLTVTSAQKNPTAFYLCASSIGGDRRDIQYFGAGTRLSVL.